The entry below gives a single T cell receptor beta chain sequence along with its context. Its antigen is still unknown. V lost 5 bases to trimming and J lost 11 bases; unmatched junction nucleotides: 7. The CDR3 runs to 14 residues. In germline, CDR1 is SGHVS, CDR2 FQNEAQ. These data belong to a study of T cell responses to AZD1222 COVID-19 vaccine. Study conclusions and caveats: Spike-wide vaccine-associated CD4 TCRs dominated at 160-218 and 743-854. Unmutated regions of variants are reportedly targeted by nearly half of spike-specific TCRs. Clonal diversity was possibly underestimated; the donors were predominantly white British and more often female. Only a handful of AZD1222 recipients, six or seven in all, had baseline seropositivity.

TCRdb's table, derived via immunoSEQ multiplex PCR, lists solely in-frame clones and lacks some. The sample has 95,000 or so clones; just under 90% are singletons. The material sequenced was peripheral blood, taken on day 0 of MenACWY control vaccination. The chain joins TRBV7-8 to TRBJ1-6, with TRBD1 matching over 9 bases. The sequence was obtained from an adult in good health. CDR3 DNA: TGTGCCAGCAGCCTGGGACAGGGACGGGCACCCCTCCACTTT. This encodes CASSLGQGRAPLHF. The full variable domain, completed using reference TRBV7-8 and TRBJ1-6, is GAGVSQSPRYKVAKRGQDVALRCDPISGHVSLFWYQQALGQGPEFLTYFQNEAQLDKSGLPSDRFFAERPEGSVSTLKIQRTQQEDSAVYLCASSLGQGRAPLHFGNGTRLTVT.